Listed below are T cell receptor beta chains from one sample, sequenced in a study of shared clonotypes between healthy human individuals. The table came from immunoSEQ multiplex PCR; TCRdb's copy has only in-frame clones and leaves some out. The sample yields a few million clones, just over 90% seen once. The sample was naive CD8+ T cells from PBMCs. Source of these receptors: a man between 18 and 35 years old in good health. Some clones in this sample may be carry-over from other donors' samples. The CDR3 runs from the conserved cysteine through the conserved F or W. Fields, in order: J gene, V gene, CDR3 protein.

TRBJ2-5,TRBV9,CASSVGSGKGETQYF
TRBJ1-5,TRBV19,CASSPLVGGHNQPQHF
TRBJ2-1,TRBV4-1,CASSPEQGGPYNEQFF
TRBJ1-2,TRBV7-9,CASSAAQGPGTYGYTF
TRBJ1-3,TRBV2,CASSEAGGTGEYGNTIYF
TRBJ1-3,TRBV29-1,CSAYTGEGNTIYF
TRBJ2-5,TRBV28,CASSLLGEGAETQYF
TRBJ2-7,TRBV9,CASSVEPSYEQYF
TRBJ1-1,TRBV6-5,CASSSNEGRWTEAFF
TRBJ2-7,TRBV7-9,CASGRLFGLSTEQYF
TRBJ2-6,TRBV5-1,CASSLRTGRYFGANVLTF